The 19 T cell receptor beta chains in this list originate from one sample, sequenced in a study of blood T cell repertoires in COVID-19 (dated by TCRdb to the early 2020s). Preparation of the library involved the immunoSEQ multiplex PCR assay. The clones in this table, taken by TCRdb from immuneACCESS, are in-frame only. Not every clone is retained; where verified, under half of the shortfall comes from an unresolved V gene, and the cause of the rest is unknown. The sample records 450,000 or so clones, about 90% of which are singletons. The biggest ten clones account for roughly 0.84% of the sample. Sequencing input: peripheral blood. Receptors originate from a man between 18 and 29 years old with COVID-19, enrolled during active disease.

The chain carries TRBV6-5 and TRBJ1-6; tentative D call: TRBD1 (6 bases). The CDR3 sequence is 15 residues long. Deletions cut 6 bases from V and 5 bases from J, with 14 bases between. Germline V gene lookup returns CDR1 MNHEY and CDR2 SVGAGI. CDR3 loop: CASRRIGGDNSPLHF. The DNA for the CDR3 is TGTGCCAGCAGACGGATAGGGGGGGATAATTCACCCCTCCACTTT.

CDR3 DNA sequence: TGTGCCAGTCGTCCCGGGACAGTCGGCGACGAGCAGTACTTC. It is translated as CASRPGTVGDEQYF. This chain uses TRBV19 with TRBJ2-7; 7 nucleotides match TRBD1. Trimming took 8 bases from V and 5 from J; bases not matched to a gene: 12. Germline CDR1 LNHDA, CDR2 SQIVND (reference sequence). The CDR3 runs 14 residues.

The V gene is TRBV27, the J gene TRBJ2-7, with a possible D match to TRBD1 (6 bases). Trimming took 5 bases from V and 4 from J, leaving 15 bases between them. Germline CDR1 MNHEY, CDR2 SMNVEV (reference sequence). The CDR3 covers 14 residues. The CDR3 nucleotides read TGTGCCAGCAGTCTGCAGGGGAAACAATACGAGCAGTACTTC. Translating gives CASSLQGKQYEQYF.

J is TRBJ1-6 and V is TRBV7-8; 8 nucleotides line up with TRBD1. CDR1 and CDR2 (germline): SGHVS, FQNEAQ. This CDR3 contains 14 residues. V lost 3 bases and J lost 8; bases outside the gene matches: 3. The CDR3 region has the DNA TGTGCCAGCAGCTTCACAGGGGGGGATTCACCCCTCCACTTT. Encoded protein: CASSFTGGDSPLHF.

The genes are TRBV11-3 and TRBJ2-1; D may be TRBD2 (5 bases). The CDR3 length is 14 residues. Trimming took off 4 bases at V and 4 bases at J, with 11 bases between the two ends. Germline values: CDR1 SGHNT, CDR2 YENEEA. This CDR3 is CASSSNRDYNEQFF. CDR3 nucleotides: TGTGCCAGCAGCTCAAACCGGGATTACAATGAGCAGTTCTTC.

The V gene is TRBV6-1, the J gene TRBJ2-7, with 8 bases lining up with TRBD1. This CDR3 comprises 14 residues. Germline V gene sequence: CDR1 MNHNS, CDR2 SASEGT. V shed 2 bases, J shed 7 bases, and the junction held 7 bases outside the gene matches. CDR3 DNA: TGTGCCAGCAGTGAAAACAGGGGGGCGTGGGAGCAGTACTTC. It translates to CASSENRGAWEQYF.

The gene calls are TRBV2 and TRBJ2-4, with D perhaps TRBD1 (6 bases). The CDR3 has 15 residues. Trimming removed 7 bases from V and 6 bases from J, with 19 bases in between. The V gene's germline CDR1 is SNHLY and CDR2 FYNNEI. CDR3 in amino acids: CASTSGERGRNIQYF. In DNA form, the CDR3 reads TGTGCCAGCACTTCCGGGGAGAGGGGGAGAAACATTCAGTACTTC.

The chain carries TRBV5-4 and TRBJ2-1; 8 bases match TRBD2. CDR1 is SGHNT and CDR2 is YYREEE in the germline V gene (reference sequence). Trimming at V came to 5 bases and at J to 9 bases, leaving 7 bases not matched to a gene. This CDR3 spans 13 amino acids. The CDR3 loop reads CASSYVGGGEQFF. The CDR3 coding sequence is TGTGCCAGCAGTTACGTCGGGGGGGGTGAGCAGTTCTTC.

This rearrangement joins TRBV12-3 or TRBV12-4 to TRBJ2-7; D gene unclear. CDR3 length: 13 amino acids. V gave up 2 bases and J gave up 6 bases, with 11 bases separating them. The CDR3 is CASSLSRSGEQYF. CDR3 DNA: TGTGCCAGCAGTTTAAGTAGATCGGGCGAGCAGTACTTC.

The rearrangement joins TRBV3-1 (or the pseudogene TRBV3-2) to TRBJ1-2; no firm D call. Between the trimmed V and J ends, which lost 0 bases and 0 bases, there was a span of 11 bases. Germline CDR1 is LGHDT and CDR2 is YNNKEL (reference sequence). The CDR3 loop spans 16 amino acids. The CDR3 reads CASSQDVAVANYGYTF. The CDR3 DNA reads as TGTGCCAGCAGCCAAGATGTGGCGGTAGCTAACTATGGCTACACCTTC.

The CDR3 DNA sequence: TGTGCCAGCAGTGAGGGGAGGGGAATCAGTGAGCCCCAGCATTTT. Its translation: CASSEGRGISEPQHF. The genes are TRBV25-1 and TRBJ1-5; D is perhaps TRBD1 (5 bases). CDR1 and CDR2 from the germline V gene are MGHDK and SYGVNS. The CDR3 is made up of 15 amino acids. V was clipped by 3 bases and J by 8 bases, with 17 bases between them.

The genes are TRBV5-1 and TRBJ2-5, with D possibly matching TRBD1 (5 bases). In germline, CDR1 is SGHRS, CDR2 YFSETQ. The CDR3 sequence is 16 residues long. Trimming shortened V by 3 bases and J by 3 bases, and 18 bases separated the two germline ends. CDR3: CASSWKGPNGEETQYF. CDR3 nucleotide sequence: TGCGCCAGCAGCTGGAAGGGGCCAAATGGCGAAGAGACCCAGTACTTC.

The chain uses TRBV5-1 and TRBJ2-1; tentative D call: TRBD1 (5 bases). V was pared by 0 bases and J by 7 bases, with 17 bases between. The CDR3 is made up of 16 amino acids. The germline gives CDR1 SGHRS, CDR2 YFSETQ. Here the CDR3 reads CASSLARAGQGNEQFF. The CDR3 DNA sequence: TGCGCCAGCAGCTTGGCCAGGGCAGGACAAGGGAATGAGCAGTTCTTC.

V is TRBV2 and J is TRBJ1-2; no reliable D call. Germline CDR1 reads SNHLY; CDR2 reads FYNNEI. The ends were cut back, 6 bases at V and 2 bases at J, with 16 bases in the middle. The length of the CDR3 is 15 residues. The CDR3, as DNA: TGTGCCAGCAGATCACGCGGTGGCAAAAACTATGGCTACACCTTC. Its translation is CASRSRGGKNYGYTF.

The table lists this clone with a few counts. The chain links TRBV10-3 to TRBJ2-7; 7 nucleotides align to TRBD2. V was clipped by 2 bases and J by 3 bases; unmatched bases: 7. This CDR3 is 15 amino acids long. In germline, CDR1 is ENHRY, CDR2 SYGVKD. The CDR3 region has the DNA TGTGCCATCAGTGAGCGGAGCGGGACCCTCTACGAGCAGTACTTC. It codes for CAISERSGTLYEQYF.

This clone was counted a single time. The chain links TRBV2 to TRBJ1-3; unclear D gene. V was trimmed by 5 bases and J by 0 bases, leaving 8 bases between them. The germline CDR1 and CDR2 sequences are SNHLY and FYNNEI. The CDR3 is made up of 14 amino acids. CDR3 protein: CASSLQYSGNTIYF. The CDR3, as DNA: TGTGCCAGCAGTTTACAGTACTCTGGAAACACCATATATTTT.

This chain links TRBV6-1 with TRBJ2-7, with D perhaps TRBD1 (6 bases). CDR3 length: 14 amino acids. CDR1 is MNHNS and CDR2 is SASEGT in the germline V gene. V lost 2 bases to trimming and J lost 4 bases, with 12 bases between them. The DNA for the CDR3 is TGTGCCAGCAGTGAAAGGGGGACCTTATACGAGCAGTACTTC. Translated: CASSERGTLYEQYF.

The rearrangement joins TRBV5-6 to TRBJ2-5; the D gene is possibly TRBD1 (5 bases). Trimming removed 1 base from V and 6 bases from J, with 10 bases in between. Germline V gene lookup returns CDR1 SGHDT and CDR2 YYEEEE. The CDR3 consists of 13 residues. The CDR3 bases are TGTGCCAGCAGCTTGCCGCCAGGGAAGACCCAGTACTTC. This codes for CASSLPPGKTQYF.

The chain has TRBV7-2 and TRBJ1-1; perhaps TRBD1 as D (6 bases). In germline, CDR1 is SGHTA, CDR2 FQGNSA. CDR3 length equals 14 residues. Trimming removed 4 bases from V and 0 bases from J, with 9 bases in between. The CDR3 nucleotides are TGTGCCAGCAGCTACTACAGGGTGAACACTGAAGCTTTCTTT. Translating gives CASSYYRVNTEAFF.